This T cell receptor beta chain was obtained from a study of CD8 T cells in ankylosing spondylitis. Study-wide points: Significant enrichment of disease-linked clones was reported in matched ankylosing spondylitis synovial fluid. Earlier authors reported some of these motif variants in reactive arthritis synovial fluid and blood. Disease-linked clones, CD8+, were relatively rare in peripheral blood. Ankylosing spondylitis blood seemed to carry a telltale TCR beta motif made of seven or eight highly homologous variants.

The CDR3 is 11 residues long. The germline V gene has CDR1 MDHEN and CDR2 SYDVKM. V lost 6 bases, J lost 7 bases, and 10 bases lay in between. In its sample, this clonotype was seen a few times. Its specificity is unknown. TCRdb re-derived calls from the 5' RACE reads in MiXCR, one entry per CDR3 protein. The sample lists under 200,000 distinct CDR3 sequences, 10% to 15% occurring once. The chain is built from TRBV28 and TRBJ2-7; no clear D gene. The material sequenced was blood, either unsorted or a sorted T cell fraction (not recorded which). The TCR originated in a female donor with ankylosing spondylitis or in good health (not recorded which). The CDR3: CASSWDREQYF. The CDR3, as DNA: TGTGCCAGCAGCTGGGATAGGGAGCAGTACTTC.